These 29 T cell receptor beta chains were all obtained from the same sample, sequenced in a study of shared T cell receptors in the human thymus. Sequencing used immunoSEQ multiplex PCR; TCRdb keeps in-frame clones, though not all of them. The data show roughly 710,000 clones, 70% to 90% seen once. This sample also appeared in a second study, on human thymus T cells.

Sequenced: thymocytes. These receptors all stem from a girl under three years old with a congenital heart defect.

V and J are TRBV13 and TRBJ2-2; D may be TRBD1 (6 bases). Trimming pared 5 bases from V and 9 bases from J, leaving 16 bases between. Germline CDR1 reads PRHDT; CDR2 reads FYEKMQ (reference sequence). This CDR3 comprises 14 residues. This CDR3 is CASSLQQGARELFF. CDR3 coding DNA: TGTGCCAGCAGCCTACAACAGGGAGCTCGGGAGCTGTTTTTT. The full variable domain, rest sourced from reference TRBV13 and TRBJ2-2, is AAGVIQSPRHLIKEKRETATLKCYPIPRHDTVYWYQQGPGQDPQFLISFYEKMQSDKGSIPDRFSAQQFSDYHSELNMSSLELGDSALYFCASSLQQGARELFFGEGSRLTVL.

This chain uses TRBV5-6 with TRBJ2-4; 9 bases are shared with TRBD2. The CDR3 runs to 15 residues. V gave up 4 bases and J gave up 3 bases; unmatched junction bases: 5. Germline-derived CDR1 and CDR2 are SGHDT and YYEEEE. CDR3 bases: TGTGCCAGCAGCAAGCATAGCGGGGGCAAAAACATTCAGTACTTC. This sequence encodes CASSKHSGGKNIQYF.

This chain connects TRBV5-1 to TRBJ2-7; maybe TRBD1 (5 bases). Between the trimmed V and J ends, which lost 2 bases and 1 base, there was a span of 7 bases. The length of the CDR3 is 13 residues. Germline-derived CDR1 and CDR2 are SGHRS and YFSETQ. As DNA, the CDR3 is TGCGCCAGCAGCTTTCCAGGGTCCTACGAGCAGTACTTC. Residues: CASSFPGSYEQYF.

This clone was seen once. This chain links TRBV5-1 with TRBJ2-3, with TRBD2 matching 11 bases. Germline lookup yields CDR1 SGHRS and CDR2 YFSETQ. V was clipped by 5 bases and J by 0 bases; unmatched bases: 8. This CDR3 comprises 17 residues. CDR3 loop: CASRRLAGSPSTDTQYF. In nucleotides, the CDR3 is TGCGCCAGCAGGAGACTAGCGGGGAGCCCTAGCACAGATACGCAGTATTTT.

This sequence joins TRBV11-2 and TRBJ1-1; unclear D gene. Germline assignment: CDR1 SGHAT and CDR2 FQNNGV. Trimming removed 2 bases at V and 0 bases at J, with 19 bases between. This CDR3 is built from 18 residues. The CDR3: CASSLREGRGGMNTEAFF. The CDR3 DNA follows: TGTGCCAGCAGCTTAAGGGAGGGCCGAGGAGGAATGAACACTGAAGCTTTCTTT.

This chain uses TRBV20-1 with TRBJ2-5; D is undetermined. The CDR3 runs 11 residues. V dropped 6 bases and J dropped 5 bases, with 10 bases sitting between them. CDR1 is DFQATT and CDR2 is SNEGSKA in the germline V gene (reference sequence). The CDR3 DNA reads TGCAGTGCCCCGGTCCGGGAGACCCAGTACTTC. As protein: CSAPVRETQYF.

CDR3 residues: CASSEAPTSTYNSPLHF. The CDR3 bases are TGTGCCAGCAGTGAAGCGCCGACAAGCACCTATAATTCACCCCTCCACTTT. The chain couples TRBV6-1 to TRBJ1-6; D is unresolved. The germline V and J ends were trimmed by 0 bases and 2 bases, with 11 bases remaining between them. This CDR3 is 17 amino acids long. The germline CDR1 and CDR2 sequences are MNHNS and SASEGT.

J is TRBJ1-2 and V is TRBV10-3; maybe TRBD1 (5 bases). The CDR3 extends over 14 amino acids. Trimming shortened V by 2 bases and J by 8 bases, and 15 bases separated the two germline ends. Per the germline V gene, CDR1 is ENHRY and CDR2 is SYGVKD. This CDR3 reads CAISEVGTGQGYTF. DNA of the CDR3: TGTGCCATCAGTGAGGTGGGAACAGGACAAGGCTACACCTTC.

The table lists this clone with a count of one. The chain uses TRBV4-1 and TRBJ2-1, with 9 bases aligning to TRBD2. The germline CDR1 and CDR2 sequences are MGHRA and YSYEKL. V dropped 4 bases and J dropped 4; count of bases not matched to a gene: 11. This CDR3 is built from 17 residues. This CDR3 is CASSPREVAGAYNEQFF. CDR3 DNA: TGCGCCAGCAGCCCGCGGGAAGTAGCGGGGGCTTACAATGAGCAGTTCTTC.

This chain connects TRBV5-3 to TRBJ2-6, with 7 bases lining up with TRBD1. TRBV5-3 belongs to the ORF category, with a function that is uncertain. CDR3 size: 21 residues. J was trimmed by 3 bases and V by 3 bases; bases with no gene match: 21. Here the CDR3 reads CARSYAPRTRQGVLGANVLTF. CDR3 nucleotides: TGTGCCAGAAGCTATGCACCGAGAACGAGACAGGGAGTACTTGGGGCCAACGTCCTGACTTTC.

In DNA form, the CDR3 reads TGTGCCTGGTCTTCGGGGACTGAAGCTTTCTTT. Translating it yields CAWSSGTEAFF. V usage is TRBV30 and J usage is TRBJ1-1; D uncertain. V dropped 5 bases and J dropped 5 bases, with 9 bases sitting between them. The length of the CDR3 is 11 residues. Germline V CDR1 and CDR2: GTSNPN, SVGIG (reference sequence).

DNA of the CDR3: TGCGCCAGCAGCCAAGACCGGCAGGCCCCCACCTACGAGCAGTACTTC. It specifies CASSQDRQAPTYEQYF. The V and J genes are TRBV4-1 and TRBJ2-7; D is unclear. Germline values: CDR1 MGHRA, CDR2 YSYEKL. The V end lost 0 bases, the J end lost 2 bases, and 14 bases lay between the germline ends. This CDR3 region has 16 residues.

This chain connects TRBV25-1 to TRBJ2-7; TRBD2 aligns across 12 bases. The V segment lost 4 bases and the J segment 4 bases; nucleotides outside the gene matches: 5. Per the germline V gene, CDR1 is MGHDK and CDR2 is SYGVNS. This CDR3 contains 15 residues. The CDR3 DNA reads as TGTGCCAGCAGTGCTAGCGGGGGGGCCTGTTACGAGCAGTACTTC. It is translated as CASSASGGACYEQYF.

V gene TRBV7-2 combines with J gene TRBJ2-1; 10 bases map to TRBD1. The V and J ends lost 4 bases and 9 bases, in that order; junction bases with no gene match: 18. This CDR3 contains 18 residues. Germline CDR1 reads SGHTA; CDR2 reads FQGNSA. The CDR3: CASSSKLDWDRGFGEQFF. The CDR3, as DNA: TGTGCCAGCAGCTCCAAGCTGGATTGGGACAGGGGTTTTGGTGAGCAGTTCTTC.

The genes are TRBV6-1 and TRBJ1-6; 9 nucleotides align to TRBD1. CDR1 MNHNS and CDR2 SASEGT come from the germline V gene. The CDR3 contains 14 residues. Trimming at V came to 10 bases and at J to 7 bases, leaving 8 bases not matched to a gene. CDR3 DNA: TGTGCCACCTGGGGGACAGGGAAAAATTCACCCCTCCACTTT. This codes for CATWGTGKNSPLHF.

The chain is built from TRBV4-1 and TRBJ1-2; D not resolved. CDR1 and CDR2 (germline): MGHRA, YSYEKL. With 0 bases removed from V and 8 bases from J, the gap between germline ends came to 16 bases. This CDR3 contains 15 residues. The CDR3, as DNA: TGCGCCAGCAGCCAAGATCGAGAGGGCGCTGGGGGCTACACCTTC. This sequence encodes CASSQDREGAGGYTF.

This clone came up a few times. The chain carries TRBV4-2 and TRBJ2-7; 9 nucleotides line up with TRBD1. Germline V gene sequence: CDR1 LGHNA, CDR2 YNFKEQ. The length of the CDR3 is 16 residues. V lost 4 bases and J lost 3; bases outside the gene matches: 10. The CDR3 loop reads CASSLLTGTGNYEQYF. The CDR3 region has the DNA TGTGCCAGCAGCCTCTTGACCGGGACAGGGAACTACGAGCAGTACTTC.

V gene TRBV5-6 combines with J gene TRBJ2-3; 8 bases fit TRBD1. The CDR3 contains 14 residues. Germline V gene sequence: CDR1 SGHDT, CDR2 YYEEEE. J was trimmed by 4 bases and V by 4 bases; bases with no gene match: 5. The CDR3: CASSDRGWSDTQYF. CDR3 coding DNA: TGTGCCAGCAGCGACAGGGGTTGGTCAGATACGCAGTATTTT. Using reference TRBV5-6 and TRBJ2-3 for the parts outside the CDR3, the full variable domain is DAGVTQSPTHLIKTRGQQVTLRCSPKSGHDTVSWYQQALGQGPQFIFQYYEEEERQRGNFPDRFSGHQFPNYSSELNVNALLLGDSALYLCASSDRGWSDTQYFGPGTRLTVL.

The chain joins TRBV23-1 to TRBJ1-5; D unresolved. TRBV23-1 is designated an ORF whose function remains uncertain. V dropped 1 base and J dropped 0 bases, with 4 bases sitting between them. The CDR3 sequence is 14 residues long. CDR3 amino acids: CASSQYYSNQPQHF. The CDR3 DNA follows: TGCGCCAGCAGTCAATACTATAGCAATCAGCCCCAGCATTTT.

This chain uses TRBV19 with TRBJ1-3, with 7 bases that match TRBD1. The ends lost 4 bases at V and 0 bases at J; junction bases unmatched: 3. Germline-derived CDR1 and CDR2 are LNHDA and SQIVND (reference sequence). The CDR3 totals 15 residues. The CDR3 region is CASSNRDSSGNTIYF. The CDR3 DNA reads TGTGCCAGTAGTAACCGGGACAGCTCTGGAAACACCATATATTTT.

The V gene is TRBV7-2, the J gene TRBJ1-1; 9 bases line up with TRBD1. The CDR3 is made up of 15 amino acids. V dropped 5 bases and J dropped 4; count of bases not matched to a gene: 8. Germline CDR1 reads SGHTA; CDR2 reads FQGNSA. CDR3 region: CASSPPGQGTTEAFF. The CDR3 region has the DNA TGTGCCAGCAGCCCTCCGGGACAGGGTACCACTGAAGCTTTCTTT. Full variable domain (rest looked up from reference TRBV7-2 and TRBJ1-1): GAGVSQSPSNKVTEKGKDVELRCDPISGHTALYWYRQSLGQGLEFLIYFQGNSAPDKSGLPSDRFSAERTGGSVSTLTIQRTQQEDSAVYLCASSPPGQGTTEAFFGQGTRLTVV.

This rearrangement joins TRBV5-8 to TRBJ1-1; tentative D call: TRBD1 (5 bases). Looked up from germline, CDR1 is SGHTS and CDR2 is YDEGEE. CDR3 length: 16 amino acids. Trimming shortened V by 4 bases and J by 0 bases, and 16 bases separated the two germline ends. The CDR3 nucleotides are TGTGCCAGCAGCCCCGACGACAGAAGCATGAACACTGAAGCTTTCTTT. It yields the protein CASSPDDRSMNTEAFF.

This rearrangement joins TRBV7-6 to TRBJ2-2; 10 bases are a match to TRBD2. CDR1 and CDR2 from the germline V gene are SGHVS and FNYEAQ. CDR3 length: 18 amino acids. Trimming at V came to 0 bases and at J to 0 bases, leaving 4 bases not matched to a gene. The CDR3 nucleotides read TGTGCCAGCAGCTTAGCTAGCGGGGGGACCTCGAACACCGGGGAGCTGTTTTTT. Translation: CASSLASGGTSNTGELFF.

In DNA form, the CDR3 reads TGTGCCAGCAGCTTAGTTAGGGGGCGCTCGGGAAACACCATATATTTT. This codes for CASSLVRGRSGNTIYF. The chain joins TRBV7-9 to TRBJ1-3; 7 nucleotides agree with TRBD1. Germline trimming cut 1 base from V and 4 bases from J; bases unmatched to any gene: 7. Germline-derived CDR1 and CDR2 are SEHNR and FQNEAQ (reference sequence). The CDR3 is 16 residues long.

This clone occurred a few times. This sequence joins TRBV7-9 and TRBJ1-1, with 9 bases that match TRBD1. Germline trimming cut 3 bases from V and 0 bases from J; bases unmatched to any gene: 14. CDR3 length: 19 amino acids. Looked up from germline, CDR1 is SEHNR and CDR2 is FQNEAQ (reference sequence). CDR3 sequence: CASSFGTGSQPFMNTEAFF. The CDR3 nucleotides are TGTGCCAGCAGCTTTGGGACAGGGTCCCAACCTTTTATGAACACTGAAGCTTTCTTT.

V and J are TRBV5-1 and TRBJ2-1; 13 nucleotides line up with TRBD2. Losses at the gene ends were 2 bases for V and 5 bases for J; bases not matched to a gene: 1. Germline lookup yields CDR1 SGHRS and CDR2 YFSETQ. CDR3 length equals 15 residues. CDR3 DNA sequence: TGCGCCAGCAGCTTCGGACTAGCGGGGGACAATGAGCAGTTCTTC. Its protein product is CASSFGLAGDNEQFF.

This chain uses TRBV18 with TRBJ2-1, with 10 bases matching TRBD2. The CDR3 sequence is 18 residues long. Germline V CDR1 and CDR2: KGHSH, LQKENI. The ends lost 2 bases at V and 0 bases at J; junction bases unmatched: 7. CDR3 protein: CASSPKASGGSSYNEQFF. CDR3 coding DNA: TGTGCCAGCTCACCAAAAGCTAGCGGGGGAAGCTCCTACAATGAGCAGTTCTTC.

The gene calls are TRBV18 and TRBJ2-5; D might be TRBD2 (6 bases). Trimming pared 5 bases from V and 6 bases from J, leaving 34 bases between. The germline V gene has CDR1 KGHSH and CDR2 LQKENI. The CDR3 runs to 20 residues. The CDR3 bases are TGTGCCAGCTCAATAGGGACGACTAGTGAAATTAACTGGGGTATAAAGACCCAGTACTTC. Translated, it gives CASSIGTTSEINWGIKTQYF.

The chain is built from TRBV4-1 and TRBJ2-3; D gene unclear. Germline V gene lookup returns CDR1 MGHRA and CDR2 YSYEKL. Trimming pared 2 bases from V and 2 bases from J, leaving 8 bases between. The CDR3 length is 14 residues. CDR3 loop: CASSQPVHTDTQYF. Here the CDR3 DNA reads TGCGCCAGCAGCCAACCCGTACACACAGATACGCAGTATTTT.